Following are 29 T cell receptor beta chains from one sample sequenced in a study of blood T cell repertoires in COVID-19. Libraries were prepared by immunoSEQ multiplex PCR; TCRdb keeps only in-frame clonotypes and omits some of them. The sample holds fewer than 300,000 clones, 90% to 95% seen once. Specimen: peripheral blood. Receptors originate from a woman aged 30 to 39 with COVID-19, enrolled during active disease.

The chain joins TRBV5-1 to TRBJ2-7, with 9 nucleotides matching TRBD2. The germline CDR1 and CDR2 sequences are SGHRS and YFSETQ. The junction had 7 bases not matched to a gene; V was cut back by 1 base and J by 2 bases. The CDR3 is made up of 16 amino acids. The CDR3 DNA reads TGCGCCAGCAGCTTGTTTGCTAGCGGGACAACCTACGAGCAGTACTTC. Translation gives CASSLFASGTTYEQYF.

This chain uses TRBV5-4 with TRBJ2-3; D is perhaps TRBD2 (5 bases). V was cut by 3 bases and J by 2 bases, with 10 bases left in between. Germline assignment: CDR1 SGHNT and CDR2 YYREEE (reference sequence). The CDR3 is made up of 14 amino acids. CDR3 sequence (DNA): TGTGCCAGCAGCTGGACTTCACTCACAGATACGCAGTATTTT. It codes for CASSWTSLTDTQYF. Full variable domain (rest looked up from reference TRBV5-4 and TRBJ2-3): ETGVTQSPTHLIKTRGQQVTLRCSSQSGHNTVSWYQQALGQGPQFIFQYYREEENGRGNFPPRFSGLQFPNYSSELNVNALELDDSALYLCASSWTSLTDTQYFGPGTRLTVL.

The V call is TRBV15, the J call TRBJ1-6; tentatively, D is TRBD1 (5 bases). Between the trimmed V and J ends, which lost 0 bases and 8 bases, there was a span of 11 bases. The CDR3 contains 15 residues. Germline-derived CDR1 and CDR2 are LNHNV and YYDKDF (reference sequence). The CDR3: CATSRDREGDSPLHF. In DNA form, the CDR3 reads TGTGCCACCAGCAGAGATCGTGAAGGGGATTCACCCCTCCACTTT.

The chain uses TRBV7-2 and TRBJ2-1; D is perhaps TRBD2 (5 bases). The CDR3 totals 13 residues. Trimming pared 6 bases from V and 5 bases from J, leaving 11 bases between. The V gene's germline CDR1 is SGHTA and CDR2 FQGNSA. This CDR3 is CASSQIGDNEQFF. Written as DNA, the CDR3 is TGTGCCAGCAGTCAGATCGGGGACAATGAGCAGTTCTTC.

This chain joins TRBV27 and TRBJ1-6; no clear D. The CDR3 consists of 15 residues. Germline CDR1 MNHEY, CDR2 SMNVEV (reference sequence). The V end lost 8 bases, the J end lost 7 bases, and 18 bases lay between the germline ends. In DNA form, the CDR3 reads TGTGCCAGCCGACCCGGGAAGGGAGACAATTCACCCCTCCACTTT. Its protein is CASRPGKGDNSPLHF.

The V call is TRBV14, the J call TRBJ2-3; perhaps TRBD2 as D (6 bases). The V end was cut by 1 base, the J end by 3 bases, with 17 bases between. This CDR3 is built from 17 residues. The V gene's germline CDR1 is SGHDN and CDR2 FVKESK. CDR3 sequence reads: CASSQGSGGKMTDTQYF. The CDR3 DNA reads as TGTGCCAGCAGCCAAGGATCAGGCGGGAAAATGACAGATACGCAGTATTTT.

J is TRBJ1-2 and V is TRBV6-5; TRBD1 is a possible D gene (6 bases). The CDR3 spans 15 residues. CDR1 MNHEY and CDR2 SVGAGI come from the germline V gene. V was pared by 8 bases and J by 4 bases, with 20 bases between. This CDR3 reads CASGRGGAAFYGYTF. DNA of the CDR3: TGTGCCAGCGGTAGAGGGGGTGCCGCGTTCTATGGCTACACCTTC.

V gene TRBV19 combines with J gene TRBJ1-3, with TRBD1 identical over 7 bases. V shed 5 bases, J shed 0 bases, and the junction held 7 bases outside the gene matches. This CDR3 has 16 amino acids. In germline, CDR1 is LNHDA, CDR2 SQIVND (reference sequence). CDR3: CASSPRTGTSGNTIYF. For the CDR3, the DNA is TGTGCCAGTAGTCCTCGGACAGGCACCTCTGGAAACACCATATATTTT.

The rearrangement links TRBV7-2 to TRBJ2-1; TRBD2 might be the D (6 bases). The CDR3 has 13 amino acids. The germline CDR1 and CDR2 sequences are SGHTA and FQGNSA. V was shortened by 4 bases and J by 9 bases, with 13 bases between the two germline ends. CDR3 nucleotide sequence: TGTGCCAGCAGCTCGGAGGGCCTTGGTGAGCAGTTCTTC. Protein sequence: CASSSEGLGEQFF.

V usage is TRBV6-5 and J usage is TRBJ1-6; TRBD1 is a possible D gene (5 bases). CDR1 and CDR2 from the germline V gene are MNHEY and SVGAGI. This CDR3 is built from 12 residues. Trimming stripped 7 bases from V and 7 bases from J, with 8 bases between. The CDR3 protein is CASTRQNSPLHF. DNA for the CDR3: TGTGCCAGCACCAGACAGAATTCACCCCTCCACTTT.

This chain connects TRBV2 to TRBJ1-2, with 9 bases fitting TRBD1. The length of the CDR3 is 14 residues. Trimming cost V 6 bases and J 4 bases; bases outside gene matches: 6. Germline CDR1 and CDR2: SNHLY and FYNNEI. The CDR3 loop reads CASRRQGESYGYTF. The CDR3 DNA follows: TGTGCCAGCAGAAGACAGGGGGAAAGCTATGGCTACACCTTC.

Points on this clone: Other DNA sequences in the sample encode the same CDR3. This chain links TRBV2 with TRBJ2-5; 7 bases align to TRBD1. The ends lost 6 bases at V and 1 base at J; junction bases unmatched: 2. Germline V gene lookup returns CDR1 SNHLY and CDR2 FYNNEI. The CDR3 covers 13 residues. The CDR3 is CASRGDSQETQYF. For the CDR3, the DNA is TGTGCCAGCAGAGGGGACAGCCAAGAGACCCAGTACTTC.

In this sample, this clone turned up once. J is TRBJ2-3 and V is TRBV10-3, with 8 bases that match TRBD2. J was trimmed by 5 bases and V by 2 bases; bases with no gene match: 6. In germline, CDR1 is ENHRY, CDR2 SYGVKD. The CDR3 loop spans 15 amino acids. The CDR3 DNA is TGTGCCATCAGTGAGGGAGCGGGAGCCGGAGATACGCAGTATTTT. The encoded protein is CAISEGAGAGDTQYF.

The rearrangement joins TRBV7-8 to TRBJ2-7, with TRBD2 identical over 11 bases. The CDR3 runs 15 residues. V lost 4 bases, J lost 4 bases, and 6 bases stayed unmatched. Germline V gives CDR1 SGHVS, CDR2 FQNEAQ. The CDR3: CASSSTSGSFYEQYF. CDR3 coding DNA: TGTGCCAGCAGCTCTACTAGCGGGAGTTTTTACGAGCAGTACTTC. The complete variable domain, with remaining parts taken from reference TRBV7-8 and TRBJ2-7, reads GAGVSQSPRYKVAKRGQDVALRCDPISGHVSLFWYQQALGQGPEFLTYFQNEAQLDKSGLPSDRFFAERPEGSVSTLKIQRTQQEDSAVYLCASSSTSGSFYEQYFGPGTRLTVT.

The CDR3 nucleotides read TGTGCCAGCAGTTCCATGAGTTGGTCCAGGGGTCACTACGAGCAGTACTTC. Translation: CASSSMSWSRGHYEQYF. The chain uses TRBV28 and TRBJ2-7, with D maybe TRBD1 (6 bases). In germline, CDR1 is MDHEN, CDR2 SYDVKM. CDR3 length: 17 amino acids. Trimming pared 4 bases from V and 3 bases from J, leaving 22 bases between.

This rearrangement joins TRBV9 to TRBJ1-2; 10 nucleotides match TRBD1. The germline V gene has CDR1 SGDLS and CDR2 YYNGEE. The CDR3 covers 15 residues. V was pared by 0 bases and J by 10 bases, with 9 bases of the junction left unmatched. The CDR3 loop reads CASSVGSGQGHDYTF. CDR3 in DNA: TGTGCCAGCAGCGTAGGGTCGGGACAGGGGCACGACTACACCTTC.

This chain joins TRBV10-3 and TRBJ1-1; 7 bases align to TRBD1. This CDR3 is 14 amino acids long. The V gene end was trimmed by 1 base and the J gene end by 4 bases; junction bases not matched to a gene: 3. Germline V lookup: CDR1 ENHRY, CDR2 SYGVKD. DNA of the CDR3: TGTGCCATCAGTGAGTTGACAGGGTCCACTGAAGCTTTCTTT. This sequence encodes CAISELTGSTEAFF.

The chain links TRBV4-1 to TRBJ1-1; TRBD1 might be the D (6 bases). Between the trimmed V and J ends, which lost 0 bases and 1 base, there was a span of 12 bases. This CDR3 is 16 amino acids long. CDR1 and CDR2 (germline): MGHRA, YSYEKL. The CDR3 sequence: CASSQEPGATNTEAFF. The CDR3 DNA sequence: TGCGCCAGCAGCCAAGAGCCAGGGGCTACGAACACTGAAGCTTTCTTT.

This chain uses TRBV2 with TRBJ1-5; the D gene is possibly TRBD1 (5 bases). V was clipped by 4 bases and J by 0 bases, with 10 bases between them. CDR3 size: 15 residues. The germline gives CDR1 SNHLY, CDR2 FYNNEI. The CDR3 here is CASSVGGSSNQPQHF. The DNA of the CDR3 is TGTGCCAGCAGTGTCGGGGGTTCTAGCAATCAGCCCCAGCATTTT.

The chain carries TRBV29-1 and TRBJ2-1; D may be TRBD1 (7 bases). The CDR3 is 14 residues long. Germline V gene data show CDR1 as SQVTM and CDR2 as ANQGSEA. Trimming cost V 7 bases and J 4 bases, with 17 bases left between them. CDR3 in DNA: TGCAGCGCAGGGCAGGGGGGATTTTACAATGAGCAGTTCTTC. Its protein product is CSAGQGGFYNEQFF.

This chain connects TRBV11-2 to TRBJ2-1; no clear D. CDR3 size: 12 residues. Trimming stripped 7 bases from V and 8 bases from J, with 12 bases between. Germline V gene data show CDR1 as SGHAT and CDR2 as FQNNGV. The CDR3 loop reads CASTFNNYEQFF. The CDR3 DNA is TGTGCCAGCACCTTTAATAACTATGAGCAGTTCTTC.

V usage is TRBV3-1 (or the pseudogene TRBV3-2) and J usage is TRBJ2-7; D might be TRBD2 (5 bases). Germline lookup yields CDR1 LGHDT and CDR2 YNNKEL (reference sequence). CDR3 size: 15 residues. V lost 2 bases to trimming and J lost 1 base, with 12 bases between them. CDR3 in DNA: TGTGCCAGCAGCCAATCTAGCTACTCATCCTACGAGCAGTACTTC. It codes for CASSQSSYSSYEQYF.

The genes are TRBV6-6 and TRBJ2-1; tentatively, D is TRBD2 (6 bases). Germline V CDR1 and CDR2: MNHNY, SVGAGI (reference sequence). The germline V and J ends were trimmed by 0 bases and 4 bases, with 13 bases remaining between them. The CDR3 is 16 amino acids. The CDR3 DNA reads as TGTGCCAGCAGTTACTCGGTCCAGCGGGCTTACAATGAGCAGTTCTTC. It is translated as CASSYSVQRAYNEQFF.

The chain links TRBV11-2 to TRBJ2-3, with 7 bases matching TRBD2. This CDR3 is built from 18 residues. Germline assignment: CDR1 SGHAT and CDR2 FQNNGV. Germline trimming cut 1 base from V and 0 bases from J; bases unmatched to any gene: 10. Here the CDR3 DNA reads TGTGCCAGCAGCTTAGCAGCGGGGACCATCTCTAGCACAGATACGCAGTATTTT. Amino acid sequence: CASSLAAGTISSTDTQYF.

The chain is built from TRBV11-2 and TRBJ2-3, with a tentative D call TRBD2 (7 bases). This CDR3 has 14 residues. Trimming stripped 1 base from V and 5 bases from J, with 10 bases between. Germline V gene data show CDR1 as SGHAT and CDR2 as FQNNGV. CDR3 coding DNA: TGTGCCAGCAGCTTAGTCGGGGGGCTAGATACGCAGTATTTT. Translated: CASSLVGGLDTQYF.

The CDR3 is CASSIDLTYLNYGYTF. CDR3 bases: TGTGCCAGTAGTATCGATTTAACCTACCTCAACTATGGCTACACCTTC. The chain is built from TRBV19 and TRBJ1-2; D not certain. Germline V gives CDR1 LNHDA, CDR2 SQIVND (reference sequence). CDR3 size: 16 residues. V was shortened by 3 bases and J by 2 bases, with 16 bases between the two germline ends.

The CDR3 region has the DNA TGTGCTAGTGGTTTGGTACCTCGCGGGGCTGGAAACACCATATATTTT. This sequence encodes CASGLVPRGAGNTIYF. V usage is TRBV12-5 and J usage is TRBJ1-3, with D unclear. Deletions cut 0 bases from V and 2 bases from J, with 11 bases between. The CDR3 length is 16 residues. Per germline, CDR1 LGHNT and CDR2 FRNRAP. The whole variable domain, filled in from reference TRBV12-5 and TRBJ1-3, reads DARVTQTPRHKVTEMGQEVTMRCQPILGHNTVFWYRQTMMQGLELLAYFRNRAPLDDSGMPKDRFSAEMPDATLATLKIQPSEPRDSAVYFCASGLVPRGAGNTIYFGEGSWLTVV.

The V call is TRBV19, the J call TRBJ1-5, with D perhaps TRBD1 (5 bases). This CDR3 has 16 amino acids. Germline CDR1 reads LNHDA; CDR2 reads SQIVND (reference sequence). The V end was cut by 3 bases, the J end by 1 base, with 13 bases between. CDR3 nucleotide sequence: TGTGCCAGTAGTATCTCGACAGTTCCCAGCAATCAGCCCCAGCATTTT. Translating it yields CASSISTVPSNQPQHF.

V usage is TRBV30 and J usage is TRBJ1-4; a weak D match, TRBD1 (6 bases). CDR3 size: 13 residues. CDR1 GTSNPN and CDR2 SVGIG come from the germline V gene (reference sequence). Trimming stripped 7 bases from V and 3 bases from J, with 12 bases between. The CDR3 loop reads CASTGSANEKLFF. In DNA, the CDR3 is TGTGCCTCTACAGGGTCGGCTAATGAAAAACTGTTTTTT.